The sequence of this T cell receptor (beta chain) was determined in a study of vaccination effects on CD4 cells after COVID-19. Study background: Post-vaccine samples followed the second dose by a median of 72 days. Study-level results: In healthy vaccinees, only 1 of 255 vaccine-induced clones cross-reacted with common cold coronaviruses. Late post-vaccination samples showed marked contraction of infection- and vaccine-induced clones.

Remarks on this clone: Antigen: not known.

Prior to sequencing, the ViraFEST assay stimulated PBMC with viral peptide pools, which expanded the antigen-specific CD4+ T cells. When 10 to 11 days of culture had elapsed, CD4+ T cells were isolated. Participants got two doses of BNT162b2 or mRNA-1273 vaccine. Each vaccine recipient was nucleocapsid antibody negative and had no prior SARS-CoV-2 infection. Using immunoSEQ multiplex PCR, the repertoire was profiled, and TCRdb retains in-frame clones only, with some absent. The sample yields roughly 55,000 clones, around four fifths seen once. This clonotype was sampled from a human donor who received a COVID-19 vaccine. The sequenced sample was CD4+ T cells from PBMCs cultured with HCoV-OC43 spike peptides, obtained after COVID-19 vaccination. Subset: HCoV-OC43 spike overlapping peptide pool stimulation.

The CDR3 protein is CSVEDTPGLQETQYF. The CDR3 bases are TGCAGCGTTGAAGACACCCCCGGACTCCAAGAGACCCAGTACTTC. The chain links TRBV29-1 to TRBJ2-5, with D maybe TRBD2 (5 bases). The germline CDR1 and CDR2 sequences are SQVTM and ANQGSEA. The CDR3 has 15 residues. V lost 0 bases to trimming and J lost 1 base, with 12 bases between them.